What follows describes a single T cell receptor beta chain. Its antigen is as yet unknown. Germline V lookup: CDR1 MNHEY, CDR2 SVGEGT. This CDR3 spans 13 amino acids. V shed 6 bases, J shed 6 bases, and the junction held 5 bases outside the gene matches. These data come from a study of post-analysis software for immune sequencing data. TCR beta cDNA libraries had unique molecular identifiers. TCRdb called the PCR reads again in MiXCR, with one record for every CDR3 protein. The data contain approximately 360,000 distinct CDR3 sequences, roughly 36% of them seen just once; the ten biggest clones take up 13%. Study-level results: Four to six TRBV segments appeared more often in patients than in controls, and TRBV5-6, TRBV5-1 and TRBV20-1 were among these.

The sequence was collected from a girl aged 5-17 years with multiple sclerosis. The chain recombines TRBV6-2 or TRBV6-3 with TRBJ1-2; TRBD1 agrees at 9 bases. Source material: blood. CDR3: CASRRDRVDGYTF. The CDR3 DNA is TGTGCCAGCAGAAGGGACAGGGTGGATGGCTACACCTTC.